Below, one T cell receptor (beta chain) is given with its context. Profiling relied on immunoSEQ multiplex PCR, and the TCRdb table lists in-frame clones only, not all of them. The sample has roughly 330,000 clones; nearly 90% are singletons. CDR3 length: 16 residues. The germline V gene encodes CDR1 MNHEY and CDR2 SVGAGI. J gave up 4 bases and V 0 bases, and 8 bases lay outside the gene matches. Grouping used clinical history reported by participants in a survey and questionnaire. These data are taken from a study of blood T cell repertoires in COVID-19. About the study: The origin of the acute and convalescent COVID-19 samples was the United States, Italy and Spain. The analysed material was cDNA or gDNA that came from T cells, B-cell-depleted T cells, or PBMCs.

The sequencing input was PBMCs or T cells enriched from blood (not recorded which). The clonotype comes from a woman in her 30s who had recovered from COVID-19. V and J are TRBV6-5 and TRBJ2-7; 8 nucleotides line up with TRBD2. The CDR3 here is CASSYSLGGASYEQYF. The CDR3 DNA sequence: TGTGCCAGCAGTTACTCTCTCGGGGGGGCCTCTTACGAGCAGTACTTC.